The 2 T cell receptor beta chains below were found in one sample sequenced in a study of shared T cell receptors in the human thymus. Sequencing used immunoSEQ multiplex PCR; TCRdb keeps in-frame clones, though not all of them. The sample holds hundreds of thousands of clones, about 87% seen once. These data were also filed under a second study, of human thymus T cells.

Sequenced sample: thymocytes. The receptors here all came from a boy in the first two years of life with a congenital heart defect.

In its sample, this clone was seen once. CDR3 protein: CATSRLGVETQYF. DNA for the CDR3: TGTGCCACCAGCAGGTTAGGGGTTGAGACCCAGTACTTC. The chain uses TRBV15 and TRBJ2-5; perhaps TRBD1 as D (5 bases). This CDR3 comprises 13 residues. From germline, CDR1 is LNHNV and CDR2 YYDKDF (reference sequence). Trimming removed 3 bases from V and 5 bases from J, with 10 bases in between. The full variable domain, its missing parts supplied by reference TRBV15 and TRBJ2-5, is DAMVIQNPRYQVTQFGKPVTLSCSQTLNHNVMYWYQQKSSQAPKLLFHYYDKDFNNEADTPDNFQSRRPNTSFCFLDIRSPGLGDTAMYLCATSRLGVETQYFGPGTRLLVL.

This clone has more than one count but fewer than ten. This rearrangement joins TRBV29-1 to TRBJ1-1; TRBD1 is a possible D gene (6 bases). V was trimmed by 3 bases and J by 5 bases, leaving 25 bases between them. The CDR3 has 17 amino acids. Germline values: CDR1 SQVTM, CDR2 ANQGSEA. The CDR3 spells CSVERPGAEGGNTEAFF. CDR3 in DNA: TGCAGCGTTGAGCGCCCAGGTGCTGAGGGGGGGAATACTGAAGCTTTCTTT.